These 5 T cell receptor beta chains were sequenced from one sample in a study of T-cell memory formation after mild COVID-19 (dated by TCRdb to the early 2020s). Libraries were prepared through 5' RACE. The sequencer listed for this sample is Illumina NovaSeq 6000. TCRdb reanalyzed the raw reads on its own, using fastp at Q25 for trimming and MiXCR for clone calling, and kept in-frame beta chains. Rows are combined by CDR3 protein, so each entry shows the most common genes and DNA. Within this sample are 550,000 to 600,000 distinct CDR3 sequences, with about 18% of them counted one time only. The top ten clonotypes cover roughly 7.7% of the sample. Sample: PBMCs or a T cell subset sorted from them (not recorded which). These receptors were obtained from an adult woman who had mild COVID-19 (a few samples of this study predate the infection). The sample titles of this study are shuffled in the database, so cell type and time point are left out; the donor was told from shared clones.

This rearrangement joins TRBV20-1 to TRBJ2-7; D perhaps matches TRBD2 (5 bases). Germline V lookup: CDR1 DFQATT, CDR2 SNEGSKA (reference sequence). This CDR3 is built from 13 residues. Trimming took 5 bases from V and 6 from J, leaving 17 bases between them. Here the CDR3 reads CSAVLGIDGEQYF. The CDR3 DNA sequence: TGCAGTGCTGTACTAGGGATCGATGGCGAGCAGTACTTC.

This clonotype was detected ten times or more. The CDR3 coding sequence is TGTGCCAGCAGTTTAAACAGAAGGAACACTGAAGCTTTCTTT. Translation gives CASSLNRRNTEAFF. V and J are TRBV12-3 or TRBV12-4 and TRBJ1-1; D not resolved. V dropped 2 bases and J dropped 1 base, with 8 bases sitting between them. The CDR3 runs to 14 residues.

This sequence joins TRBV7-9 and TRBJ2-2; maybe TRBD1 (5 bases). The germline CDR1 and CDR2 sequences are SEHNR and FQNEAQ (reference sequence). The CDR3 is 15 residues long. Between the trimmed V and J ends, which lost 5 bases and 0 bases, there was a span of 10 bases. CDR3 sequence: CASSLREPNTGELFF. The CDR3 region has the DNA TGTGCCAGCAGCCTCAGGGAACCGAACACCGGGGAGCTGTTTTTT.

This sequence joins TRBV12-3 or TRBV12-4 and TRBJ1-1; 7 bases agree with TRBD1. V trimming: 7 bases; J trimming: 4 bases; junction bases outside the gene matches: 9. This CDR3 region has 14 residues. In nucleotides, the CDR3 is TGTGCCAGCACCCCGACAGGGCAGGGCACTGAAGCTTTCTTT. Encoded protein: CASTPTGQGTEAFF.

The chain combines TRBV24-1 with TRBJ1-5; 8 nucleotides align to TRBD1. The junction had 4 bases not matched to a gene; V was cut back by 4 bases and J by 0 bases. Germline V lookup: CDR1 KGHDR, CDR2 SFDVKD. The length of the CDR3 is 16 residues. The CDR3 nucleotides are TGTGCCACCAGTGACCGTGACAGGGGTAGCAATCAGCCCCAGCATTTT. It encodes CATSDRDRGSNQPQHF.